Listed below are T cell receptor beta chains from one sample, sequenced in a study of graft-versus-host responses after intestinal transplantation. The table came from immunoSEQ multiplex PCR; TCRdb's copy has only in-frame clones and leaves some out. The table lists about 19,000 clones, roughly 86% of them singletons. Sequences were derived from bone marrow, sampled roughly 19 weeks after transplant. These receptors all stem from a human patient who received an intestinal transplant, so some T cells may come from the graft donor. Each CDR3 is given with its conserved first and last residue. Fields, in order: D gene, CDR3 length, clone size, V gene, J gene, CDR3 protein, CDR3 DNA. D genes are given only for firm matches. For some rows the clone size is stated as once, few or many, or as a class when expanded; others skip it.

>-|14|-|TRBV29-1|TRBJ2-7
CSVAGGTLSYEQYF
TGCAGCGTTGCGGGCGGGACCCTTTCCTACGAGCAGTACTTC
>-|15|-|TRBV9|TRBJ2-1
CASSPTSRNYNEQFF
TGTGCCAGCAGCCCTACTAGTCGCAACTACAATGAGCAGTTCTTC
>TRBD2|18|-|TRBV4-1|TRBJ2-5
CASSQDPGLAGGGETQYF
TGCGCCAGCAGCCAAGATCCCGGACTAGCGGGAGGGGGAGAGACCCAGTACTTC
>TRBD1|12|-|TRBV5-1|TRBJ1-1
CASSRTGSEAFF
TGCGCCAGCAGCAGGACAGGGAGTGAAGCTTTCTTT
>TRBD1|14|-|TRBV4-1|TRBJ2-7
CASSQKDRGYEQYF
TGCGCCAGCAGCCAGAAGGACAGGGGGTACGAGCAGTACTTC
>-|17|few|TRBV10-1|TRBJ2-7
CASSRGKGGTSSYEQYF
TGCGCCAGCAGCCGGGGGAAGGGGGGAACAAGCTCCTACGAGCAGTACTTC
>TRBD2|15|once|TRBV27|TRBJ2-7
CASSLLASGSYEQYF
TGTGCCAGCAGTTTATTGGCTAGCGGGAGCTACGAGCAGTACTTC
>TRBD1|15|-|TRBV6-1|TRBJ1-5
CASRTGQGASQPQHF
TGTGCCAGCAGAACGGGACAGGGGGCGAGTCAGCCCCAGCATTTT
>-|15|-|TRBV6-1|TRBJ2-5
CASSLREIEEETQYF
TGTGCCAGCAGTCTCAGGGAGATAGAGGAAGAGACCCAGTACTTC
>-|11|-|TRBV6-6|TRBJ2-3
CASSYPGTQYF
TGTGCCAGCAGTTACCCTGGTACGCAGTATTTT
>TRBD2|17|-|TRBV27|TRBJ2-2
CASSMTDWTSAAGELFF
TGTGCCAGCAGTATGACCGATTGGACTAGCGCGGCCGGGGAGCTGTTTTTT
>TRBD2|14|-|TRBV27|TRBJ2-1
CASSFALADNEQFF
TGTGCCAGCAGTTTTGCCCTAGCGGACAATGAGCAGTTCTTC
>TRBD1|14|few|TRBV19|TRBJ2-5
CASSPRQGWETQYF
TGTGCCAGTAGTCCCCGACAGGGATGGGAGACCCAGTACTTC
>-|15|-|TRBV11-1|TRBJ2-1
CASSLDLLAADEQFF
TGTGCCAGCAGCTTAGACCTTCTAGCAGCCGATGAGCAGTTCTTC
>-|10|-|TRBV27|TRBJ2-5
CASSQETQYF
TGTGCCAGCAGCCAAGAGACCCAGTACTTC
>-|14|-|TRBV18|TRBJ2-7
CASSPPGRPYEQYF
TGTGCCAGCTCACCACCTGGTCGACCTTACGAGCAGTACTTC
>TRBD1|14|-|TRBV2|TRBJ1-6
CASTGQGDNSPLHF
TGTGCCAGCACCGGACAGGGAGATAATTCACCCCTCCACTTT
>TRBD1|19|-|TRBV19|TRBJ2-2
CASRAPDRASPFNTGELFF
TGTGCCAGTAGAGCCCCGGACAGGGCCTCCCCCTTTAACACCGGGGAGCTGTTTTTT
>-|14|-|TRBV5-1|TRBJ2-7
CASSSFIRQYEQYF
TGCGCCAGCAGCTCCTTCATCCGACAGTACGAGCAGTACTTC
>-|14|-|TRBV7-9|TRBJ2-5
CASSLLGHKETQYF
TGTGCCAGCAGCTTATTGGGGCATAAAGAGACCCAGTACTTC
>-|17|-|TRBV7-9|TRBJ2-2
CASSARMGGPNTGELFF
TGTGCCAGCAGCGCCCGGATGGGGGGACCGAACACCGGGGAGCTGTTTTTT
>-|13|-|TRBV27|TRBJ1-1
CASRGGEVAEAFF
TGTGCCAGCAGGGGAGGGGAGGTGGCTGAAGCTTTCTTT
>-|14|-|TRBV21-1|TRBJ1-1
CASSKEGMNTEAFF
TGTGCCAGCAGCAAAGAAGGGATGAACACTGAAGCTTTCTTT
>-|12|-|TRBV14|TRBJ1-1
CASSQDRFEAFF
TGTGCCAGCAGCCAAGATCGGTTTGAAGCTTTCTTT
>TRBD1|14|once|TRBV11-2|TRBJ1-2
CASSHPGGNYGYTF
TGTGCCAGCAGCCACCCAGGGGGGAACTACGGCTACACCTTC
>-|16|-|TRBV5-4|TRBJ2-3
CASSLLTYPSTDTQYF
TGTGCCAGCAGCCTCTTGACTTACCCTAGCACAGATACGCAGTATTTT
>TRBD2|15|-|TRBV19|TRBJ2-1
CASKVWLAAHDEQFF
TGTGCCAGTAAGGTGTGGCTAGCGGCCCATGATGAGCAGTTCTTC
>TRBD2|15|-|TRBV27|TRBJ2-3
CASSLIAGGADTQYF
TGTGCCAGCAGTTTAATAGCGGGAGGAGCAGATACGCAGTATTTT
>-|15|-|TRBV7-9|TRBJ2-6
CASSLVASGANVLTF
TGTGCCAGCAGCTTAGTGGCCTCTGGGGCCAACGTCCTGACTTTC
>-|14|-|TRBV25-1|TRBJ2-1
CASSDYGVGGEQFF
TGTGCCAGCAGTGATTATGGGGTCGGAGGAGAGCAGTTCTTC
>-|14|few|TRBV6-6|TRBJ2-7
CASSYQGEVNEQYF
TGTGCCAGCAGTTACCAGGGGGAGGTAAACGAGCAGTACTTC
>-|11|few|TRBV10-3|TRBJ2-1
CAISELDEQFF
TGTGCCATCAGTGAGTTGGATGAGCAGTTCTTC
>-|14|few|TRBV19|TRBJ1-5
CASSIRSGNQPQHF
TGTGCCAGTAGTATCCGGTCAGGAAATCAGCCCCAGCATTTT
>-|15|-|TRBV4-2|TRBJ2-5
CASSQGRDGAETQYF
TGTGCCAGCAGCCAAGGGCGGGATGGAGCGGAGACCCAGTACTTC
>TRBD1|17|-|TRBV4-1|TRBJ2-5
CASSRVGQGIFQETQYF
TGCGCCAGCAGCCGAGTAGGACAGGGGATATTCCAAGAGACCCAGTACTTC
>-|11|-|TRBV2|TRBJ2-7
CASSEAYEQYF
TGTGCCAGCAGTGAAGCTTACGAGCAGTACTTC
>-|15|once|TRBV6-5|TRBJ2-1
CASSPDIGLDNEQFF
TGTGCCAGCAGCCCGGACATAGGCCTGGACAATGAGCAGTTCTTC
>TRBD2|15|-|TRBV19|TRBJ2-1
CASSILAGVGNEQFF
TGTGCCAGTAGTATACTAGCGGGAGTAGGGAATGAGCAGTTCTTC
>-|14|few|TRBV27|TRBJ1-2
CASSTQPTTYGYTF
TGTGCCAGCAGTACCCAACCCACTACTTATGGCTACACCTTC
>-|14|-|TRBV27|TRBJ1-1
CASSLMTGVTEAFF
TGTGCCAGCAGTTTGATGACGGGGGTCACTGAAGCTTTCTTT
>-|19|-|TRBV7-6|TRBJ2-6
CASSTRFESHKSRANVLTF
TGTGCCAGCAGCACGCGATTTGAATCTCACAAAAGTCGGGCCAACGTCCTGACTTTC
>-|14|-|TRBV28|TRBJ1-4
CASSLSDFNEKLFF
TGTGCCAGCAGTTTGTCGGACTTTAATGAAAAACTGTTTTTT
>TRBD1|15|-|TRBV19|TRBJ2-4
CASEQGAGAKNIQYF
TGTGCCAGTGAGCAGGGGGCTGGCGCCAAAAACATTCAGTACTTC
>-|15|once|TRBV5-4|TRBJ1-5
CASSLTGTQNQPQHF
TGTGCCAGCAGCTTGACCGGGACGCAGAATCAGCCCCAGCATTTT
>-|14|-|TRBV13|TRBJ2-2
CASSLDRNTGELFF
TGTGCCAGCAGCTTAGACAGGAACACCGGGGAGCTGTTTTTT
>TRBD2|15|-|TRBV7-3|TRBJ2-7
CASSLGLAGVDEQYF
TGTGCCAGCAGCTTGGGACTAGCGGGAGTCGACGAGCAGTACTTC